This T cell receptor beta chain was sequenced for a study of CD8+ T cells in alopecia areata. Treatment in this sample: oral pan-JAK inhibitor, 5-10 mg twice daily. Collected material from alopecia areata patients comprised lesional scalp punch biopsies and peripheral blood. Study results and caveats: Scalp clonality and expanded CD8+ clones among the top 100 fell significantly with tofacitinib.

This CDR3 has 14 amino acids. Trimming left V 1 base short and J 5 bases short, with 11 bases between. Germline CDR1 SGHTA, CDR2 FQGNSA. RNA extraction was followed by reverse transcription into cDNA, which acted as the sequencing template. Data came from immunoSEQ multiplex PCR; TCRdb stores just in-frame clones and leaves some out. The data show 200,000 to 250,000 clones, with 64% seen just once and 4% to 5% held by the top ten. Details on this clone: Its specificity is not known.

J is TRBJ1-1 and V is TRBV7-2; D call uncertain. The material sequenced was CD4+ T cells sorted from blood, taken at week 4, from a patient treated with tofacitinib. This receptor was identified in a human donor with alopecia areata. The CDR3 DNA follows: TGTGCCAGCAGCTTAGAAGGATCCCGGACTGAAGCTTTCTTT. It is translated as CASSLEGSRTEAFF. Based on the CDR3 plus reference TRBV7-2 and TRBJ1-1, the full variable domain is GAGVSQSPSNKVTEKGKDVELRCDPISGHTALYWYRQSLGQGLEFLIYFQGNSAPDKSGLPSDRFSAERTGGSVSTLTIQRTQQEDSAVYLCASSLEGSRTEAFFGQGTRLTVV.